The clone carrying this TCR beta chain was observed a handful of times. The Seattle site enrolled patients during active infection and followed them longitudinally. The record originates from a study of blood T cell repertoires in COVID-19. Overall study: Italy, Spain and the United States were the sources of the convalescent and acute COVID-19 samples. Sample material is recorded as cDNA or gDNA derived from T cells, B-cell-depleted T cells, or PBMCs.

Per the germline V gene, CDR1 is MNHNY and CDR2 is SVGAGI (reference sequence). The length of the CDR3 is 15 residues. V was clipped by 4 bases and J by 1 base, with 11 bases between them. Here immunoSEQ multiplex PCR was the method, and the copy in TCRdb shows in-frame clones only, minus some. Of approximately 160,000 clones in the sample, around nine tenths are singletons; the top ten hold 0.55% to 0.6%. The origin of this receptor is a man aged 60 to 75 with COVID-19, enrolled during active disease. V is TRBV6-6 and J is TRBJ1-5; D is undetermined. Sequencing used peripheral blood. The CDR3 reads CASSLDWSSNQPQHF. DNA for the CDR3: TGTGCCAGCAGTTTAGACTGGAGCAGCAATCAGCCCCAGCATTTT.